This TCR beta chain was sequenced for a study of cytomegalovirus exposure and HLA in healthy donors. Whole-study results and caveats: Most TCR sequences were rare, but some public TCRs occurred in many donors. Within the 120 validation repertoires, first-cohort TCR clusters tended to co-occur, according to a later analysis. Reports showed the classifier diagnosing cytomegalovirus status with high specificity and sensitivity.

These donors were members of the roughly 110-subject validation cohort, a group separate from the approximately 680-subject first cohort. CDR3 length: 12 residues. V was shortened by 2 bases and J by 7 bases, with 7 bases between the two germline ends. Germline-derived CDR1 and CDR2 are SGHNT and YYREEE (reference sequence). The repertoire was sequenced with immunoSEQ multiplex PCR; TCRdb's copy has only in-frame clones and lacks some. The table has some 63,000 clones, 89% seen once. To note about this clone: Its antigen is still unknown.

The specimen was PBMCs. The sequence was collected from a woman younger than 35 in good health and CMV-seronegative. This chain uses TRBV5-4 with TRBJ2-1, with D uncertain. CDR3 loop: CASSFPRNEQFF. CDR3 nucleotides: TGTGCCAGCAGCTTCCCGCGGAATGAGCAGTTCTTC.